This TCR beta chain came from a study of neurological immune-mediated disorders. This sample's time point: longitudinal time-point 1 (baseline). From 2 million PBMCs stored at -80 C, the unsorted libraries were generated. This clonotype was counted ten times or more. No antigen is known for it. General study points: CDR3 amino acid sequences found in expanded clones were never shared across subjects, suggesting private repertoires in all groups. The most TCR clonal expansion was seen in HTLV-1-associated myelopathy, whereas the least was seen in multiple sclerosis, below the level in healthy controls.

The V gene lost 8 bases and the J gene lost 6 bases, with 17 bases spanning the gap. CDR3 length: 14 amino acids. Germline V gene sequence: CDR1 ENHRY, CDR2 SYGVKD. The making of cDNA relied on 5'RACE with 10-nucleotide random UMIs. Via MiXCR, TCRdb re-called the 5' RACE reads, giving one row per CDR3 protein. The profile shows tens of thousands of distinct CDR3 sequences, roughly 15% of them singletons. Sequencing was performed on PBMCs. This sequence joins TRBV10-3 and TRBJ2-1, with D possibly matching TRBD1 (6 bases). This clonotype was obtained from a female donor with HTLV-1-associated myelopathy (HAM/TSP). This CDR3 is CAIQPTGKSNEQFF. CDR3 nucleotide sequence: TGTGCCATCCAGCCCACAGGGAAGTCCAATGAGCAGTTCTTC.